A single T cell receptor beta chain is shown here with its context. What it recognizes is unknown. Here immunoSEQ multiplex PCR was the method, and the copy in TCRdb shows in-frame clones only, minus some. The sample consists of around 25,000 clones, 86% of them appearing once. This entry comes from a study of T cells in localized non-small cell lung cancer. Findings of the study overall: Median detection of top 100 tumor clones in adjacent lung was roughly 61 clones. Peak T cell clonality was found in uninvolved adjacent lung, exceeding tumor. Because researchers sequenced only one region of the tumor, heterogeneity is still possible.

V shed 7 bases and J shed 2 bases, with 17 bases lying between them. Germline loops: CDR1 LNHDA, CDR2 SQIVND (reference sequence). The CDR3 runs to 15 residues. The clonotype originates from a male donor at least 60 years old with stage II squamous cell lung carcinoma. Sample: peripheral blood, taken before any cancer treatment. The J gene is TRBJ1-1, the V gene TRBV19; D is unresolved. The DNA for the CDR3 is TGTGCCAGTACTCCAGAACCGGGCCGTAACACTGAAGCTTTCTTT. Its translation: CASTPEPGRNTEAFF. The full variable domain, its missing parts supplied by reference TRBV19 and TRBJ1-1, is DGGITQSPKYLFRKEGQNVTLSCEQNLNHDAMYWYRQDPGQGLRLIYYSQIVNDFQKGDIAEGYSVSREKKESFPLTVTSAQKNPTAFYLCASTPEPGRNTEAFFGQGTRLTVV.